This TCR beta chain came from a study of beta chain features in type 1 diabetes (dated by TCRdb to 2017 to 2018). Describing the broader study: Patients and healthy donors did not differ in mean age, gender distribution, total cell number or subset yield. Whereas all 28 donors provided naive and central memory subsets, regulatory and stem cell-like memory subsets were isolated from just 8 patients and roughly eight healthy donors. A total of over 95,000,000 sorted cells were examined across all samples, and RNA yield correlated strongly with the number of cells per subset. In the study, TCRB repertoires of sorted circulating CD4+ T cell subsets from recently diagnosed type 1 diabetes patients were compared with those of matched healthy donors. Overall study outcomes, separate from this receptor: Naive, central memory and regulatory TCRB repertoires appeared more similar among patients than among healthy donors. Patients with type 1 diabetes made fewer insertions and deleted more nucleotides at VDJ recombination sites, implying thymic rearrangement abnormalities. A moderate but significant shortening of TCRB CDR3 length was observed in type 1 diabetes patients in all four CD4+ subsets. Shorter templates might have been favored by PCR, but patient and control samples were amplified and corrected together, so both groups would have been affected equally by any skew. Because cDNA rather than genomic DNA was sequenced, highly expressing activated cells could have been over-represented, although no difference in activation and CD3 levels was found between groups. Only small numbers of individuals were included in the HLA sub-analyses, which left unresolved whether HLA type had any influence on TCRB rearrangement.

From each donor, a single peripheral blood sample of about 120 mL on average was drawn into heparinised tubes. Naive, central memory, regulatory and stem cell-like memory CD4+ T cells were sorted on a BD FACSAria II using a panel including CD45RO, CCR7, CD25, CD127, CD95 and CD27. Purity was above 98% for every sorted population. Right away, PBMCs were isolated by Lymphoprep density gradient centrifugation and were stained directly, with no culture step. So that batch effects would be minimized, each experiment stained and sorted samples in pairs, pairing one healthy donor with one patient. Turning to this clone: No cognate antigen has been identified for it. One base away there is no much larger clone; base qualities are not given.

The junction carries 8 bases between V and J, which are trimmed by 1 base and 4 bases respectively. The CDR3 numbers 14 residues from cysteine through phenylalanine. Only the CDR3 region is kept as DNA, spanning 42 bases read in frame from base 1. For CDR1 and CDR2, the germline V gene lists SNHLY and FYNNEI. The entire amount of isolated RNA was reverse transcribed using the High Capacity cDNA Reverse Transcription Kit, so the sequenced TCRB transcripts were expressed ones. Naive, central memory and regulatory T cell samples underwent deep immunoSEQ sequencing, averaging roughly 3.4 million total reads per sample. Sorted cells were lysed in RLT buffer and RNA was extracted with DNase-treated RNeasy Micro or Mini kits, depending on cell number. Each cell subset was processed separately to prevent cross-contamination, with patient and healthy donor samples processed together. The immunoSEQ multiplex PCR was used to amplify TCRB sequences from cDNA, generating 87-bp fragments that spanned the CDR3 region. Amplicons were sequenced on the Illumina HiSeq platform. The authors' pipeline ran thus. Synthetic template baselines were used to correct PCR bias computationally, reads within Hamming distance 2 were collapsed, and singletons that could not be merged were discarded. Reads were aligned against IMGT so that V, D and J genes, CDR3 length and insertions or deletions at six rearrangement sites could be assigned. Within each subset, clonotype counts were normalized to sorted cell number, after which true diversity and Gini coefficients were computed with the tcR R package. Repertoire sharing was quantified using the overlap coefficient calculated on TCRB nucleotide sequences. This immuneACCESS table, as held by TCRdb, lists in-frame sequences with V and J called but not all clones. Of the missing ones, under half trace to an unresolved V gene in checked studies; the others have no known cause. The DNA was the basis for D and trimming; V, J and clone size are from that table. The sample table lists over 300,000 clones, approximately 9.7% of them with a count of one. Of the sample, approximately 1% falls within the top ten clones.

The sequenced sample consisted of central memory CD4+ T cells from blood. Recombination joined TRBV2 with TRBJ2-1; too little of a D gene remains to name it. This sequence originates from a man aged 30 to 39 with type 1 diabetes. The DNA reads as follows: TGTGCCAGCAGTGAAGACAAGGGATACAATGAGCAGTTCTTC. Translated, this is CASSEDKGYNEQFF.